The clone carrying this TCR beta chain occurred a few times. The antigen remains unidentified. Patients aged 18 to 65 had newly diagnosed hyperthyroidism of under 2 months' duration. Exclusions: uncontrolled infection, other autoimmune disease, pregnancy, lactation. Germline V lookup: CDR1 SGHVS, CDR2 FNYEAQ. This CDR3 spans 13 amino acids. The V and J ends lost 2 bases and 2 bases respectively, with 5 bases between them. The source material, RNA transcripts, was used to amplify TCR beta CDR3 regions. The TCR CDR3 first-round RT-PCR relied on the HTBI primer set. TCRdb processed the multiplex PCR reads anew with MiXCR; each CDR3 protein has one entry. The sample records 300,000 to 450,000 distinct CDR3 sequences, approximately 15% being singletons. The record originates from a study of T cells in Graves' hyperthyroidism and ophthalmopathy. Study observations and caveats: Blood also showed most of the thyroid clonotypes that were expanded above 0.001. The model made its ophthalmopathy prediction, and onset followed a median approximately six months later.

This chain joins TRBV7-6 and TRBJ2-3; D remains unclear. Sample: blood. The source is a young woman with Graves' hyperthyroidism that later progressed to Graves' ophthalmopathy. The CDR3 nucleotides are TGTGCCAGCAGCTTATGGGACACAGATACGCAGTATTTT. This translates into CASSLWDTDTQYF.